This T cell receptor (beta chain) was found in a study of blood T cell repertoires in COVID-19. Study overall: Some COVID-19 samples were acute and others convalescent; all came from the United States, Italy and Spain. Sample material is recorded as cDNA or gDNA derived from T cells, B-cell-depleted T cells, or PBMCs.

The CDR3 loop spans 16 amino acids. CDR1 is WSHSY and CDR2 is SAAADI in the germline V gene. The J segment lost 4 bases and the V segment lost 1 base, leaving 3 bases of the junction unmatched. Per the original methods: Cell counts per sample came from amplifying reference gene primers. Sequencing was performed with immunoSEQ multiplex PCR; in TCRdb, only in-frame clones are kept and a portion is missing. Clonal size and the V and J genes are those of that table, whereas D and trimming came from the DNA. The table lists about 72,000 clones, around 80% of them singletons. This clone has only a few counts.

The chain has TRBV10-2 and TRBJ1-6, with 8 bases identical to TRBD1. Sequencing input: peripheral blood. The sequence was collected from a human donor in a cohort sampled during active COVID-19. CDR3 sequence (DNA): TGCGCCAGCAGTGAGTGGCAGGGGGCTTATAATTCACCCCTCCACTTT. Residues: CASSEWQGAYNSPLHF.